The 30 T cell receptor beta chains listed next were all sequenced from one sample in a study of blood T cells in healthy people across ages (dated by TCRdb to the mid-2010s). Libraries were made using 5' RACE. The reads were generated on an Illumina HiSeq 2500. A second roughly 6 to 12 cycle PCR used a sample-barcoded 5' primer and a J-beta primer mix. TCRdb reprocessing: public reads trimmed at Q25 with fastp, clones called with MiXCR, in-frame beta chains kept. Each record represents a unique CDR3 protein, reported with the most common genes and DNA among its rows. Within this sample are 600,000 to 850,000 distinct CDR3 sequences, with 43% of them counted one time only. The top ten clonotypes cover more than 20% of the sample. Sequencing was done on a sample of blood. These TCRs come from an older woman in good health.

The V gene is TRBV9, the J gene TRBJ2-1; 7 bases map to TRBD2. This CDR3 region has 14 residues. V lost 7 bases and J lost 5; bases outside the gene matches: 9. Germline lookup yields CDR1 SGDLS and CDR2 YYNGEE. In nucleotides, the CDR3 is TGTGCCAGCCAAGCAGCGGGGAGTCACAATGAGCAGTTCTTC. This translates into CASQAAGSHNEQFF.

V usage is TRBV12-3 or TRBV12-4 and J usage is TRBJ1-4; the match to TRBD1 covers 7 bases. This CDR3 is 14 amino acids long. The V segment lost 5 bases and the J segment 7 bases; nucleotides outside the gene matches: 7. The CDR3 is CASSPQTGSEKLFF. The CDR3 DNA reads TGTGCCAGCAGTCCACAGACAGGGTCTGAAAAACTGTTTTTT.

The chain combines TRBV29-1 with TRBJ1-2; D is uncertain. The CDR3 extends over 14 amino acids. The germline V and J ends were trimmed by 4 bases and 6 bases, with 18 bases remaining between them. Per germline, CDR1 SQVTM and CDR2 ANQGSEA. CDR3 protein: CSVVRTPPADGYTF. CDR3 DNA sequence: TGCAGCGTTGTCCGGACTCCCCCGGCCGATGGCTACACCTTC.

J is TRBJ2-3 and V is TRBV4-3; 11 bases fit TRBD2. The CDR3 length is 18 residues. V was pared by 0 bases and J by 4 bases, with 9 bases of the junction left unmatched. Germline CDR1 and CDR2: LGHNA and YSLEER. The CDR3 spells CASSQEVTSGRRADTQYF. CDR3 in DNA: TGCGCCAGCAGCCAAGAAGTAACTAGCGGGAGACGAGCAGATACGCAGTATTTT.

CDR3 in DNA: TGCGCCAGCAGCTCTGGACCCACGGCGGGCGAGCAGTACTTC. Its protein is CASSSGPTAGEQYF. The chain couples TRBV5-1 to TRBJ2-7; D perhaps matches TRBD2 (5 bases). CDR3 length: 14 residues. The germline CDR1 and CDR2 sequences are SGHRS and YFSETQ. Between the trimmed V and J ends, which lost 3 bases and 6 bases, there was a span of 16 bases. Drawing the rest from reference TRBV5-1 and TRBJ2-7, the complete variable domain is KAGVTQTPRYLIKTRGQQVTLSCSPISGHRSVSWYQQTPGQGLQFLFEYFSETQRNKGNFPGRFSGRQFSNSRSEMNVSTLELGDSALYLCASSSGPTAGEQYFGPGTRLTVT.

This clonotype has just a few counts. The chain recombines TRBV6-6 with TRBJ2-3, with a tentative D call TRBD2 (6 bases). The CDR3 spans 17 residues. Trimming stripped 7 bases from V and 2 bases from J, with 22 bases between. Germline assignment: CDR1 MNHNY and CDR2 SVGAGI (reference sequence). The CDR3 DNA is TGTGCCAGCACCCCCGGCGGGGACTCGGACTACACAGATACGCAGTATTTT. It encodes CASTPGGDSDYTDTQYF.

In regard to this clonotype: Mismatch with germline at one junction end may stem from a read error. V and J are TRBV27 and TRBJ1-1; D unresolved. The length of the CDR3 is 14 residues. CDR1 MNHEY and CDR2 SMNVEV come from the germline V gene (reference sequence). As DNA, the CDR3 is TGTGCCAGCAGGTTATCGCGGGAGGTCACTGAAGCTTTCTTT. Translated: CASRLSREVTEAFF.

This clonotype was seen repeatedly, ten times or more. The chain joins TRBV6-5 to TRBJ2-7; no clear D gene. The germline CDR1 and CDR2 sequences are MNHEY and SVGAGI. V lost 7 bases to trimming and J lost 3 bases, with 13 bases between them. The CDR3 is 13 residues long. The CDR3 sequence: CASIGQPDYEQYF. The CDR3 DNA follows: TGTGCCAGCATAGGGCAGCCAGACTACGAGCAGTACTTC.

This clonotype occurred once. A read error may account for a junction end that differs from germline. CDR3 coding DNA: TGTGCCAGTAGTTCAGGGGTACTAGCGGAGCAGTTCTTC. Its translation is CASSSGVLAEQFF. This chain connects TRBV27 to TRBJ2-1; D might be TRBD2 (7 bases). CDR3 size: 13 residues. The germline V gene has CDR1 MNHEY and CDR2 SMNVEV (reference sequence).

The chain has TRBV2 and TRBJ2-5, with 12 bases identical to TRBD1. CDR3 length: 15 residues. V gave up 4 bases and J gave up 1 base; unmatched junction bases: 1. Germline CDR1 reads SNHLY; CDR2 reads FYNNEI. The CDR3 DNA reads as TGTGCCAGCAGTGGGGACAGGGGGCGCCAAGAGACCCAGTACTTC. Encoded protein: CASSGDRGRQETQYF.

Concerning this clonotype: One end of the junction does not line up with germline, which may come from a read error. The chain has TRBV12-3 or TRBV12-4 and TRBJ1-6, with D maybe TRBD1 (6 bases). The CDR3 contains 14 residues. CDR3 bases: TGTACCAGCAGCCGACAGGCCTATAATTCACCCCTCCACTTT. This translates into CTSSRQAYNSPLHF.

The chain carries TRBV20-1 and TRBJ2-1; 9 positions agree with TRBD2. The CDR3 runs 15 residues. Germline V gives CDR1 DFQATT, CDR2 SNEGSKA (reference sequence). J was trimmed by 0 bases and V by 5 bases; bases with no gene match: 5. CDR3 loop: CSASSSGTSYNEQFF. The CDR3, as DNA: TGCAGTGCTTCTTCTAGCGGGACCTCCTACAATGAGCAGTTCTTC.

This rearrangement joins TRBV7-9 to TRBJ2-7, with a tentative D call TRBD2 (5 bases). CDR1 is SEHNR and CDR2 is FQNEAQ in the germline V gene (reference sequence). The CDR3 has 16 residues. V gave up 1 base and J gave up 0 bases, with 13 bases separating them. The CDR3 reads CASSLGRHLTSYEQYF. CDR3 DNA sequence: TGTGCCAGCAGCTTAGGGAGGCACTTAACCTCCTACGAGCAGTACTTC.

The chain carries TRBV2 and TRBJ2-6; D remains ambiguous. Per germline, CDR1 SNHLY and CDR2 FYNNEI. Trimming stripped 7 bases from V and 0 bases from J, with 19 bases between. The CDR3 length is 18 residues. The CDR3 sequence: CASTKDEGPLSGANVLTF. The CDR3 DNA reads TGTGCCAGCACGAAGGATGAAGGGCCGCTCTCTGGGGCCAACGTCCTGACTTTC.

This clonotype was observed a few times. The chain is built from TRBV20-1 and TRBJ2-1; D is possibly TRBD1 (6 bases). From germline, CDR1 is DFQATT and CDR2 SNEGSKA (reference sequence). V lost 5 bases, J lost 4 bases, and 9 bases lay in between. This CDR3 comprises 12 residues. CDR3 sequence reads: CSARRGYNEQFF. The CDR3 coding sequence is TGCAGTGCTCGTAGGGGGTACAATGAGCAGTTCTTC.

The chain uses TRBV20-1 and TRBJ1-2; 9 bases are a match to TRBD1. With 0 bases clipped from V and 8 bases from J, the junction kept 7 bases outside the gene matches. Per germline, CDR1 DFQATT and CDR2 SNEGSKA (reference sequence). This CDR3 is 14 amino acids long. In nucleotides, the CDR3 is TGCAGTGCTAGAGAGGCCGGGACAGGGAGGGGCTACACCTTC. This encodes CSAREAGTGRGYTF.

This clonotype came up a few times. The chain joins TRBV18 to TRBJ1-5; D is unresolved. Per the germline V gene, CDR1 is KGHSH and CDR2 is LQKENI. V lost 0 bases and J lost 6, with 6 bases in between. The CDR3 is 13 amino acids. The CDR3 is CASSPPVGQPQHF. The CDR3 DNA reads as TGTGCCAGCTCACCACCCGTCGGTCAGCCCCAGCATTTT.

The V and J genes are TRBV5-1 and TRBJ1-4; 7 bases align to TRBD1. Germline V gene data show CDR1 as SGHRS and CDR2 as YFSETQ. With 0 bases clipped from V and 0 bases from J, the junction kept 11 bases outside the gene matches. This CDR3 is built from 19 residues. Here the CDR3 reads CASSLGDSRFRATNEKLFF. As DNA, the CDR3 is TGCGCCAGCAGCTTGGGGGACAGCCGATTTAGGGCAACTAATGAAAAACTGTTTTTT.

This chain joins TRBV29-1 and TRBJ1-2; D is unresolved. Trimming cost V 7 bases and J 5 bases, with 14 bases left between them. The CDR3 totals 12 residues. Germline V CDR1 and CDR2: SQVTM, ANQGSEA. CDR3 loop: CSGGLGNYGYTF. CDR3 coding DNA: TGCAGCGGTGGCCTCGGGAATTATGGCTACACCTTC.

This clonotype was counted many times. This chain joins TRBV29-1 and TRBJ2-1, with 7 bases aligning to TRBD1. J was trimmed by 4 bases and V by 6 bases; bases with no gene match: 0. Germline V gene data show CDR1 as SQVTM and CDR2 as ANQGSEA. The length of the CDR3 is 11 residues. Here the CDR3 DNA reads TGCAGCGTCAGGGGGTACAATGAGCAGTTCTTC. Amino acid sequence: CSVRGYNEQFF.

The chain is built from TRBV9 and TRBJ2-3; weak D call: TRBD2 (5 bases). CDR3 size: 19 residues. Germline lookup yields CDR1 SGDLS and CDR2 YYNGEE. V gave up 0 bases and J gave up 6 bases, with 26 bases separating them. Here the CDR3 reads CASSVVPRTLRAFRDTQYF. The CDR3, as DNA: TGTGCCAGCAGCGTAGTTCCCAGGACCCTGAGGGCGTTTAGGGATACGCAGTATTTT. Full variable domain (missing parts from reference TRBV9 and TRBJ2-3): DSGVTQTPKHLITATGQRVTLRCSPRSGDLSVYWYQQSLDQGLQFLIQYYNGEERAKGNILERFSAQQFPDLHSELNLSSLELGDSALYFCASSVVPRTLRAFRDTQYFGPGTRLTVL.

The J gene is TRBJ2-3, the V gene TRBV3-1; 9 bases are shared with TRBD2. The CDR3 loop spans 16 amino acids. Germline CDR1 reads LGHDT; CDR2 reads YNNKEL (reference sequence). Trimming at V came to 4 bases and at J to 1 base, leaving 6 bases not matched to a gene. CDR3 sequence reads: CASSPRERGGTDTQYF. Here the CDR3 DNA reads TGTGCCAGCAGCCCCCGGGAGCGGGGGGGCACAGATACGCAGTATTTT.

This sequence joins TRBV4-3 and TRBJ2-1; D gene unclear. V was pared by 5 bases and J by 8 bases, with 13 bases between. The CDR3 consists of 13 residues. Germline CDR1 reads LGHNA; CDR2 reads YSLEER. CDR3 loop: CASSGRAFDEQFF. The CDR3 nucleotides read TGCGCCAGCAGCGGTCGGGCTTTCGATGAGCAGTTCTTC.

J is TRBJ2-3 and V is TRBV5-1, with 8 bases matching TRBD2. The V gene's germline CDR1 is SGHRS and CDR2 YFSETQ. The CDR3 contains 15 residues. The V gene end was trimmed by 4 bases and the J gene end by 4 bases; junction bases not matched to a gene: 8. CDR3: CASSGSGGRADTQYF. CDR3 sequence (DNA): TGCGCCAGCAGCGGGAGCGGGGGTCGCGCAGATACGCAGTATTTT.

The chain links TRBV3-1 to TRBJ2-7; the D is unclear. CDR1 LGHDT and CDR2 YNNKEL come from the germline V gene (reference sequence). CDR3 length: 14 amino acids. V was pared by 1 base and J by 7 bases, with 14 bases between. In DNA form, the CDR3 reads TGTGCCAGCAGCCAAGTGGCCGGGCCACCTGAGCAGTACTTC. This codes for CASSQVAGPPEQYF.

V and J are TRBV6-2 or TRBV6-3 and TRBJ2-1, with D tentatively TRBD2 (5 bases). V dropped 2 bases and J dropped 4 bases, with 6 bases sitting between them. Germline V gives CDR1 MNHEY, CDR2 SVGEGT. This CDR3 is 13 amino acids long. The CDR3 loop is CASSYTRYNEQFF. CDR3 sequence (DNA): TGTGCCAGCAGTTACACTAGATACAATGAGCAGTTCTTC.

This clonotype has just a few counts. V gene TRBV20-1 combines with J gene TRBJ2-1; TRBD2 agrees at 15 bases. V was clipped by 8 bases and J by 0 bases; unmatched bases: 11. The germline gives CDR1 DFQATT, CDR2 SNEGSKA (reference sequence). CDR3 length: 18 amino acids. The CDR3 coding sequence is TGCAGTCTCCAGGGGACTAGCGGGAGGATGAGCTCCTACAATGAGCAGTTCTTC. It encodes CSLQGTSGRMSSYNEQFF.

In this sample, this clonotype turned up a few times. This chain links TRBV12-3 or TRBV12-4 with TRBJ2-7; 8 bases are shared with TRBD1. The CDR3 consists of 15 residues. V lost 5 bases to trimming and J lost 3 bases; unmatched junction nucleotides: 9. DNA of the CDR3: TGTGCCAGCAGTCCCCGGACAGGGCTTAACTACGAGCAGTACTTC. Translating gives CASSPRTGLNYEQYF.

In the case of this clonotype: A single base separates this from a much larger clone, so it may be a read error. V is TRBV2 and J is TRBJ1-4; D not certain. Germline V CDR1 and CDR2: SNHLY, FYNNEI. The CDR3 runs to 14 residues. The CDR3 DNA reads TGTACCAGCAGACTCAGCGAAGCCTCAACGAAACTGTTTTTT. It encodes CTSRLSEASTKLFF. Complete variable domain (other parts from reference TRBV2 and TRBJ1-4): EPEVTQTPSHQVTQMGQEVILRCVPISNHLYFYWYRQILGQKVEFLVSFYNNEISEKSEIFDDQFSVERPDGSNFTLKIRSTKLEDSAMYFCTSRLSEASTKLFFGSGTQLSVL.

The V and J genes are TRBV9 and TRBJ2-7; 11 bases line up with TRBD2. V gave up 0 bases and J gave up 3 bases; unmatched junction bases: 5. CDR3 size: 16 residues. Germline V gene lookup returns CDR1 SGDLS and CDR2 YYNGEE. The chain's CDR3 is CASSVDITSGGYEQYF. CDR3 DNA sequence: TGTGCCAGCAGCGTAGATATAACTAGCGGGGGCTACGAGCAGTACTTC. Using reference TRBV9 and TRBJ2-7 for the parts outside the CDR3, the full variable domain is DSGVTQTPKHLITATGQRVTLRCSPRSGDLSVYWYQQSLDQGLQFLIQYYNGEERAKGNILERFSAQQFPDLHSELNLSSLELGDSALYFCASSVDITSGGYEQYFGPGTRLTVT.